These T cell receptor delta chains were read from a single sample in a study of Vδ1+ human thymocytes. TCRdb reprocessed the multiplex PCR reads using CATT. The data show about 75,000 delta-chain clones, around 34% seen once. Source material: Vdelta1+ gamma-delta thymocytes from the thymus. Source of these receptors: a boy in the first two years of life who had congenital heart surgery. Both conserved end residues are trimmed from each CDR3. Fields, in order: V gene, J gene, CDR3 protein.

V: TRDV1; J: TRDJ1; CDR3: ALGEVGKNVLEGIPKLI
V: TRDV1; J: TRDJ1; CDR3: ALGERGHSLTGGYYDKLI
V: TRDV1; J: TRDJ2; CDR3: ALGEPHLLPVYSPGVAQLF
V: TRDV1; J: TRDJ1; CDR3: ALGELGSLLLGDTGRGRKLI
V: TRDV2; J: TRDJ1; CDR3: ACDQRPSYLWGIQVGDKLI
V: TRDV1; J: TRDJ2; CDR3: ALGERTSLPPGDSSLTAQLF
V: TRDV1; J: TRDJ1; CDR3: ALGELGPAGGLKSPTDTDKLI
V: TRDV2; J: TRDJ1; CDR3: ATARSYVLGPHVHTYKLI
V: TRDV1; J: TRDJ1; CDR3: ALGELRPDGVLI
V: TRDV1; J: TRDJ1; CDR3: ALGGLPSPSCRPTTGGYARLGSLKLI
V: TRDV1; J: TRDJ1; CDR3: ALGENTCDWGINCADKLI
V: TRDV1; J: TRDJ1; CDR3: ALGEHFPVGIAYTDKLI
V: TRDV3; J: TRDJ1; CDR3: ASPRRPKWYWGISQGPLCCDKLI
V: TRDV2; J: TRDJ2; CDR3: ACDPLGGALTAQLF
V: TRDV1; J: TRDJ1; CDR3: ALGEVLDPRSPRGGAYTDKLI
V: TRDV2; J: TRDJ1; CDR3: ACDSRRRWGIPENTDKLI
V: TRDV1; J: TRDJ1; CDR3: ALLPGRGISGDTDKLI
V: TRDV1; J: TRDJ1; CDR3: ALGELPHASPFLSWGYAKVADKLI
V: TRDV1; J: TRDJ1; CDR3: ALGELEDPDRYWGILRYDKLI
V: TRDV1; J: TRDJ1; CDR3: ALGELYLPGGYPDKLI
V: TRDV1; J: TRDJ1; CDR3: ALGELLLGQYWGIRGTDKLI
V: TRDV2; J: TRDJ1; CDR3: ACQYLHTDKLI
V: TRDV1; J: TRDJ1; CDR3: ALGVIIQLGDSTDKLI
V: TRDV2; J: TRDJ1; CDR3: AGWGILFTTKRTDKLI
V: TRDV1; J: TRDJ1; CDR3: ALGERLLKLLGADTDKLI
V: TRDV1; J: TRDJ1; CDR3: ALGSLSSAPTGGPNTDKLI
V: TRDV1; J: TRDJ1; CDR3: ALGQHHRSGIAGPRLTDKLI
V: TRDV1; J: TRDJ1; CDR3: ALGDPLFPPILLGVPNTDKLI
V: TRDV2; J: TRDJ1; CDR3: ACEFLYWGSLGGTDKLI
V: TRDV1; J: TRDJ1; CDR3: ALGEPIPPFVGDTRYTDKLI
V: TRDV1; J: TRDJ1; CDR3: ALGENLVGGYHTDKLI
V: TRDV1; J: TRDJ1; CDR3: ALGEPRGFDKLI
V: TRDV1; J: TRDJ1; CDR3: ALGELKLPQFGLYTDKLI
V: TRDV1; J: TRDJ1; CDR3: ALGESVPGHRGNRGYTDKLI
V: TRDV1; J: TRDJ1; CDR3: ALGSVSYSVTGGWYRPDKLI
V: TRDV1; J: TRDJ1; CDR3: ALGELLRPGGFAGGKLI
V: TRDV1; J: TRDJ1; CDR3: ALAFLQLRTGPYTDKLI
V: TRDV1; J: TRDJ1; CDR3: ALGEVPYWGISVTDKLI
V: TRDV1; J: TRDJ1; CDR3: ALGDTVPLLGDRYTDKLI